The entry below gives a single T cell receptor beta chain sequence along with its context. The sample holds many counts of this clonotype. Its specific antigen is unknown. It has no much larger one-base neighbor in the sample; base qualities were not kept. This record comes from a study of CD8+CD57+ T cells in acquired aplastic anemia (dated by TCRdb to 2016 to 2019). About the investigation overall: A mean of roughly 2.9 ug of DNA, ranging from about 0.17 to 30 ug, was extracted from sorted CD4+ and CD8+ cells. An average of roughly 9.8 million reads for CD4+ cells and roughly 11 million reads for CD8+ cells was obtained from healthy donor samples. Results the study describes overall, beyond this receptor: Between patients and healthy controls, no significant difference in CD8+ Simpson's diversity was found (P=0.060). Roughly 29 CD8+ CDR3 sequences were found in both patients and controls but appeared to be highly expressed in patients and within the immunodominant clones of the patients.

Genomic DNA served as template for TCR beta VDJ combination and CDR3 sequence profiling. An Illumina HiSeq 2000 was used for TCR repertoire sequencing. Regarding the original processing steps: TRBV/TRBJ rearrangement plots, CDR3 size and DJ length profiles, and Simpson's diversity index were used to assess repertoires. Whichever DNA sequence was most abundant in the deep sequencing data was defined as the immunodominant clone. CDR3 amino acid sequences were checked for sharing between subjects and were compared against published repertoires and the VDJdb database. TCRdb reprocessed the public reads (quality trimming at Q25 with fastp, clone calling with MiXCR) and kept in-frame beta chains. Rows with a matching CDR3 protein are joined into one entry that keeps the most common DNA and genes. These V and J calls rely on TCRdb rather than the paper's analysis. The sample yields about 220,000 distinct CDR3 sequences; almost 35% were counted once. Around 1.1% of the sample belongs to the ten largest clones.

Trimming takes 6 bases off V and 7 bases off J; junction bases not matched to a gene: 22. From its cysteine to its phenylalanine, the CDR3 spans 18 amino acids. The read is trimmed to its CDR3 DNA, 54 bases read in frame from base 1. Looking up the germline V gene yields CDR1 SQVTM and CDR2 ANQGSEA. The study deep-sequenced TCR repertoires of sorted CD4+ and CD8+ blood T cells from severe aplastic anemia patients and healthy subjects. Ficoll-Paque density gradient centrifugation was used to isolate peripheral blood mononuclear cells. Before DNA extraction, CD4+ and CD8+ T cells were sorted by FACS or by magnetic beads.

Sequenced sample: sorted CD4+, CD8+, or CD8+CD57+ T cells (not recorded which) from PBMCs. The receptor's source is a human donor in good health, serving as a control. This chain joins TRBV29-1 to TRBJ2-1, with 9 bases in between that match TRBD2. CDR3 protein: CSVLTRLAGRSGGNEQFF. The DNA reads as follows: TGCAGCGTCCTTACCCGGCTAGCGGGACGGTCAGGGGGGAATGAGCAGTTCTTC.